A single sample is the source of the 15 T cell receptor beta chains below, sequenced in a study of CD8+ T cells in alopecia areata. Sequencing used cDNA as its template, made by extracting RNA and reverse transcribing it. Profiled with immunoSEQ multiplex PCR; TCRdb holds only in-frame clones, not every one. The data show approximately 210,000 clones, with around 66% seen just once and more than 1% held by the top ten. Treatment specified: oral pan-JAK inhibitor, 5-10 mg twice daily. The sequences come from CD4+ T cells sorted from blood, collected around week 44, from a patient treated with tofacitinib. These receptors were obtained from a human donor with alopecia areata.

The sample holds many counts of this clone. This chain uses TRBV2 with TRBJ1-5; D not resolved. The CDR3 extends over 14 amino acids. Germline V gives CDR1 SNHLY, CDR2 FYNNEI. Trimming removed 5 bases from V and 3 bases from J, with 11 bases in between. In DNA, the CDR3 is TGTGCCAGCAGTAAAGGCCCTTACAATCAGCCCCAGCATTTT. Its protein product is CASSKGPYNQPQHF.

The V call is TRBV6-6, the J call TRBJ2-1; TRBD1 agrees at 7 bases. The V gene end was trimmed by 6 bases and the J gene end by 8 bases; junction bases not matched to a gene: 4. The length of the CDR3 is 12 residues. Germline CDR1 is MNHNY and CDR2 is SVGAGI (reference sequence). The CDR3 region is CASSRQGDEQFF. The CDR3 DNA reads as TGTGCCAGCAGCCGACAGGGAGATGAGCAGTTCTTC.

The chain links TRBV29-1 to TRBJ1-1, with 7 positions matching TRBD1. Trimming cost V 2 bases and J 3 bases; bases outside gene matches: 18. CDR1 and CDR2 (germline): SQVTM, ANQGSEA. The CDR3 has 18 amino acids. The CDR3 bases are TGCAGCGTTGAAAACCGGGACAGACAAGGCCTGCGGGACACTGAAGCTTTCTTT. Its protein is CSVENRDRQGLRDTEAFF.

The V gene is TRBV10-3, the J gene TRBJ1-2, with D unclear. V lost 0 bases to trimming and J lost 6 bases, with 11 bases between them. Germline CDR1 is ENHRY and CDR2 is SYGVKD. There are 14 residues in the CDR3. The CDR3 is CAISESTALHGYTF. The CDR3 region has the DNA TGTGCCATCAGTGAGTCGACGGCTCTCCATGGCTACACCTTC.

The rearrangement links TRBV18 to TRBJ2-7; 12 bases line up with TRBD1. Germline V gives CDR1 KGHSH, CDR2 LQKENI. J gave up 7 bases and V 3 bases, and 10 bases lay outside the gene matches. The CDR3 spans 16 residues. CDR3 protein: CASSPQRGQGAREQYF. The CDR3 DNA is TGTGCCAGCTCACCGCAGCGGGGACAGGGGGCACGAGAGCAGTACTTC.

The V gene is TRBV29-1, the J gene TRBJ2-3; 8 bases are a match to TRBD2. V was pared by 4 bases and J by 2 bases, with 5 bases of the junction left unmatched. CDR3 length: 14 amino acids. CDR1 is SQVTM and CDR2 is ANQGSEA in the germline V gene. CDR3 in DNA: TGCAGCGTTGGTAGCGGGGCCCTCACAGATACGCAGTATTTT. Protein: CSVGSGALTDTQYF.

The CDR3 region has the DNA TGTGCCAGCACCCCTGGGAGTGTTAGCGTTGATACGCAGTATTTT. This gives the protein CASTPGSVSVDTQYF. V and J are TRBV28 and TRBJ2-3, with D maybe TRBD2 (5 bases). The germline CDR1 and CDR2 sequences are MDHEN and SYDVKM. The CDR3 is 15 amino acids. The germline V and J ends were trimmed by 7 bases and 6 bases, with 20 bases remaining between them.

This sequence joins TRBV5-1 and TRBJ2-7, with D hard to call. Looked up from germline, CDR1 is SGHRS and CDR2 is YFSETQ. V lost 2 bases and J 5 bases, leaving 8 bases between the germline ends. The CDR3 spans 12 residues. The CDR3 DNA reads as TGCGCCAGCAGCTTCTCAACCCACGAGCAGTACTTC. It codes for CASSFSTHEQYF.

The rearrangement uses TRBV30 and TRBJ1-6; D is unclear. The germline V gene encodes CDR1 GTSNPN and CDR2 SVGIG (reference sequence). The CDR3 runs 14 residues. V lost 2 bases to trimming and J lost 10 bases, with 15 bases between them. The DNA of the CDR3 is TGTGCCTGGAGTACTGGTGTGGGGAAATCACCCCTCCACTTT. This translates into CAWSTGVGKSPLHF.

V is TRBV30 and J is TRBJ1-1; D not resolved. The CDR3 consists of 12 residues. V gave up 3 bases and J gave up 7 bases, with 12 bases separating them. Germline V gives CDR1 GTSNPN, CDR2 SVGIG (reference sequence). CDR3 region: CAWSEILSEAFF. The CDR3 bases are TGTGCCTGGAGCGAAATACTCAGTGAAGCTTTCTTT.

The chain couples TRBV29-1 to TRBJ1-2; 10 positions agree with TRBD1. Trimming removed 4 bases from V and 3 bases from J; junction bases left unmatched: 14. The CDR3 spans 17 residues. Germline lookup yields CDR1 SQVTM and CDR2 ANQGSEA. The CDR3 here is CSVAGDRGKGVDYGYTF. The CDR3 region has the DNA TGCAGCGTTGCGGGGGACAGGGGTAAAGGTGTGGACTATGGCTACACCTTC. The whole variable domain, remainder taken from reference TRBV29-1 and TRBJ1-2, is SAVISQKPSRDICQRGTSLTIQCQVDSQVTMMFWYRQQPGQSLTLIATANQGSEATYESGFVIDKFPISRPNLTFSTLTVSNMSPEDSSIYLCSVAGDRGKGVDYGYTFGSGTRLTVV.

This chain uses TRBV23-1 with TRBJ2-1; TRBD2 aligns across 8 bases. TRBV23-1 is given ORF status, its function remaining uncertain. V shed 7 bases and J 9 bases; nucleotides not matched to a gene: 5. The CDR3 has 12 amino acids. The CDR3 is CASTRGGGEQFF. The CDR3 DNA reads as TGCGCCAGCACCCGGGGGGGCGGTGAGCAGTTCTTC.

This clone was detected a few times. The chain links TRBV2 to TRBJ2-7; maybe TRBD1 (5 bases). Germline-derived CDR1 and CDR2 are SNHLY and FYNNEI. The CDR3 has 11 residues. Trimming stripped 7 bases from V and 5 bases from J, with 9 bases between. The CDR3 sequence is CASKTVDEQYF. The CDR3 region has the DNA TGTGCCAGCAAGACAGTGGACGAGCAGTACTTC.

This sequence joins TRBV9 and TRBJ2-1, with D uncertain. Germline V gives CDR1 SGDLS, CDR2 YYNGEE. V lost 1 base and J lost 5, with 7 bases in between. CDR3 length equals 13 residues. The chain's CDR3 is CASSVSSNNEQFF. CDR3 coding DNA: TGTGCCAGCAGCGTAAGCAGCAACAATGAGCAGTTCTTC. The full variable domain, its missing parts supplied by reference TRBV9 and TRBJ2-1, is DSGVTQTPKHLITATGQRVTLRCSPRSGDLSVYWYQQSLDQGLQFLIQYYNGEERAKGNILERFSAQQFPDLHSELNLSSLELGDSALYFCASSVSSNNEQFFGPGTRLTVL.

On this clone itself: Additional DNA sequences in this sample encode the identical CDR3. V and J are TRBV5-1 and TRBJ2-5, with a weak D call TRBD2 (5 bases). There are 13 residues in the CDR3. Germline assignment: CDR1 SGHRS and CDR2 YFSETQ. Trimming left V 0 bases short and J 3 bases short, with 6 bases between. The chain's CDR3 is CASSLGAEETQYF. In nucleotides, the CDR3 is TGCGCCAGCAGCTTGGGAGCGGAAGAGACCCAGTACTTC.